The TCR beta chain under discussion was sequenced for a study of CDR3 diversity in severe acne. MiXCR, run by TCRdb on the PCR reads, gives a single entry per CDR3 protein. The sample lists around 85,000 distinct CDR3 sequences, 49% seen once, with around a tenth in the top ten. V lost 5 bases and J lost 4, with 7 bases in between. CDR3 size: 12 residues. Germline V gene data show CDR1 as SGHVS and CDR2 as FQNEAQ. With respect to this clonotype: Given a much more abundant clone one base away, this may be a read error.

The V call is TRBV7-8, the J call TRBJ2-3, with D unclear. Material for sequencing was blood. The source of this sequence is a male donor with severe acne vulgaris. CDR3 in DNA: TGTGCCAGCAGCATTCGAGCAGATACGCAGTATTTT. Protein product: CASSIRADTQYF.